This entry concerns a single T cell receptor beta chain. Reverse transcription of 0.5 to 1 ug RNA used random hexamers. MiXCR was run by TCRdb on the immunoSEQ multiplex PCR reads, yielding one entry per CDR3 protein. The sample has roughly 200,000 distinct CDR3 sequences; 85% to 95% are singletons. While CD8+ and CD4+ T cells were isolated negatively, TEMRA cells were enriched by FACS. The germline V gene encodes CDR1 SQVTM and CDR2 ANQGSEA. Trimming took 4 bases from V and 2 from J; bases not matched to a gene: 5. The CDR3 extends over 14 amino acids. The sample originates from a study of CD8 T cells in Susac syndrome.

The TCR comes from a human donor in good health. The sequenced sample was CD4+ T cells from PBMCs. This rearrangement joins TRBV29-1 to TRBJ2-1; 7 bases match TRBD1. CDR3 bases: TGCAGCGTTGGGGGACAGACTCCCTACAATGAGCAGTTCTTC. This encodes CSVGGQTPYNEQFF.